The 7 T cell receptor beta chains given below trace back to one sample, sequenced in a study of shared clonotypes between healthy human individuals. TCRdb's table, derived via immunoSEQ multiplex PCR, lists solely in-frame clones and lacks some. Among some 490,000 clones listed, 70% to 85% were seen once. What was sequenced was PBMCs. All receptors derive from a woman between 40 and 50 years old in good health. Some clones in this sample may be carry-over from other donors' samples.

The chain uses TRBV7-2 and TRBJ2-2; 9 positions agree with TRBD2. The CDR3 has 16 residues. Germline CDR1 and CDR2: SGHTA and FQGNSA. Trimming cost V 2 bases and J 0 bases; bases outside gene matches: 1. The CDR3 DNA reads TGTGCCAGCAGCTTAAGGACTAGCGCGAACACCGGGGAGCTGTTTTTT. The encoded protein is CASSLRTSANTGELFF. The variable domain in full, with the rest retrieved from reference TRBV7-2 and TRBJ2-2, is GAGVSQSPSNKVTEKGKDVELRCDPISGHTALYWYRQSLGQGLEFLIYFQGNSAPDKSGLPSDRFSAERTGGSVSTLTIQRTQQEDSAVYLCASSLRTSANTGELFFGEGSRLTVL.

J is TRBJ2-2 and V is TRBV4-1, with 7 bases matching TRBD1. V was pared by 3 bases and J by 6 bases, with 10 bases of the junction left unmatched. The CDR3 is 16 amino acids. CDR1 is MGHRA and CDR2 is YSYEKL in the germline V gene. In DNA form, the CDR3 reads TGCGCCAGCAGCCACGCATTACAGGGGAAGGCCGGGGAGCTGTTTTTT. It yields the protein CASSHALQGKAGELFF.

This chain connects TRBV2 to TRBJ1-1, with D possibly matching TRBD1 (5 bases). The CDR3 totals 15 residues. Germline V CDR1 and CDR2: SNHLY, FYNNEI. Trimming shortened V by 4 bases and J by 3 bases, and 15 bases separated the two germline ends. The CDR3: CASSVGDSRDTEAFF. DNA for the CDR3: TGTGCCAGCAGTGTAGGGGATAGTCGCGACACTGAAGCTTTCTTT.

The chain has TRBV19 and TRBJ2-7, with D unresolved. The CDR3 runs 14 residues. The germline gives CDR1 LNHDA, CDR2 SQIVND (reference sequence). Trimming cost V 0 bases and J 1 base, with 7 bases left between them. This CDR3 is CASSIDLLSYEQYF. DNA of the CDR3: TGTGCCAGTAGTATAGATCTCCTTTCCTACGAGCAGTACTTC.

This chain joins TRBV21-1 and TRBJ2-1; whether TRBD2, the table's D call, matches the DNA was not checked. TRBV21-1 counts as a pseudogene. The CDR3 extends over 18 amino acids. The CDR3 nucleotides are TGTGCCAGCAGCAAAAGGGGGCTAGCGGGTAACTCCTACAATGAGCAGTTCTTC. As protein: CASSKRGLAGNSYNEQFF.

V and J are TRBV5-1 and TRBJ1-5, with D possibly being TRBD1 (5 bases). In germline, CDR1 is SGHRS, CDR2 YFSETQ. V gave up 4 bases and J gave up 6 bases, with 20 bases separating them. The CDR3 spans 16 residues. The DNA of the CDR3 is TGCGCCAGCAGCCCCGGGGACGGGAGGAGCGGTCAGCCCCAGCATTTT. It is translated as CASSPGDGRSGQPQHF.

The rearrangement joins TRBV25-1 to TRBJ2-5, with TRBD2 identical over 8 bases. Germline CDR1 is MGHDK and CDR2 is SYGVNS. Losses at the gene ends were 11 bases for V and 3 bases for J; bases not matched to a gene: 8. The CDR3 length is 13 residues. CDR3 protein: CASGGGGKETQYF. The CDR3 bases are TGTGCCTCCGGGGGGGGCGGGAAAGAGACCCAGTACTTC.